This T cell receptor (beta chain) is from a study of CD8+CD57+ T cells in acquired aplastic anemia. TCR beta VDJ and CDR3 profiles were obtained from a genomic DNA template. TCRdb analysed the reads with MiXCR anew, one entry per CDR3 protein. The repertoire has about 160,000 distinct CDR3 sequences, around 45% of them found once; the top ten carry approximately 1%. This TCR was recovered from a human donor in good health. Specimen: sorted CD4+, CD8+, or CD8+CD57+ T cells (not recorded which) from PBMCs.

CDR3 loop: CASSWNSAGETQYF. In DNA, the CDR3 is TGCGCCAGCAGCTGGAACAGTGCTGGGGAGACCCAGTACTTC. The gene calls are TRBV5-1 and TRBJ2-5, with D uncertain. Germline values: CDR1 SGHRS, CDR2 YFSETQ. The V gene lost 3 bases and the J gene lost 5 bases, with 14 bases spanning the gap. The CDR3 has 14 residues.